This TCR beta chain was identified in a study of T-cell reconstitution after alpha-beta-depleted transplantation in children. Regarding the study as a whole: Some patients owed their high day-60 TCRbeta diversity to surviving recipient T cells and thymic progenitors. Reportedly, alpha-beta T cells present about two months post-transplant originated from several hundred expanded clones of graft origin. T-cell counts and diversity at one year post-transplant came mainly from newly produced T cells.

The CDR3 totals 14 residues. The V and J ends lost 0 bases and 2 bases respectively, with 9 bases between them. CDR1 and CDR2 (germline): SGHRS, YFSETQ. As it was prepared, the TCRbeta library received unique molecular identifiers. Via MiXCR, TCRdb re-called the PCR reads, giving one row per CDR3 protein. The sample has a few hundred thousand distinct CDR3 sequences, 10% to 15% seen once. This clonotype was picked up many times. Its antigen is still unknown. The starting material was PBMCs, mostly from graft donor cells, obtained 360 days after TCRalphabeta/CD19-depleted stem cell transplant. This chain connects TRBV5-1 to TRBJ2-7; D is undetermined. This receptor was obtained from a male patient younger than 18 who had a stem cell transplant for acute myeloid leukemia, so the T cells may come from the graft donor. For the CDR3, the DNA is TGCGCCAGCAGCTTGGGAGACTTCACCTACGAGCAGTACTTC. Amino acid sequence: CASSLGDFTYEQYF.